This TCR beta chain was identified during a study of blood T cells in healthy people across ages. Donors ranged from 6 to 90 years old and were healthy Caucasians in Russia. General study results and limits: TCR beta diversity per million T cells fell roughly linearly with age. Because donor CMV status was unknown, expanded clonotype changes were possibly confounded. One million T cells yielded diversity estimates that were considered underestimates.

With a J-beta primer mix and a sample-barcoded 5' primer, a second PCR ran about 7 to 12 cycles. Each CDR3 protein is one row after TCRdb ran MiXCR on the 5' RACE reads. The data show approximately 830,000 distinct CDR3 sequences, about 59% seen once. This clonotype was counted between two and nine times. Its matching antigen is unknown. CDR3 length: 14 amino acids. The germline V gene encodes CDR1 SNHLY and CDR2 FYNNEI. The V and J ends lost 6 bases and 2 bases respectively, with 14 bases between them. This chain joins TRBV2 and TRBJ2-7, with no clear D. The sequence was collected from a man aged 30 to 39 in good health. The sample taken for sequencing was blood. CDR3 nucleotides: TGTGCCAGCAGGGTGGAAGGGTTGACCTACGAGCAGTACTTC. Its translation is CASRVEGLTYEQYF.